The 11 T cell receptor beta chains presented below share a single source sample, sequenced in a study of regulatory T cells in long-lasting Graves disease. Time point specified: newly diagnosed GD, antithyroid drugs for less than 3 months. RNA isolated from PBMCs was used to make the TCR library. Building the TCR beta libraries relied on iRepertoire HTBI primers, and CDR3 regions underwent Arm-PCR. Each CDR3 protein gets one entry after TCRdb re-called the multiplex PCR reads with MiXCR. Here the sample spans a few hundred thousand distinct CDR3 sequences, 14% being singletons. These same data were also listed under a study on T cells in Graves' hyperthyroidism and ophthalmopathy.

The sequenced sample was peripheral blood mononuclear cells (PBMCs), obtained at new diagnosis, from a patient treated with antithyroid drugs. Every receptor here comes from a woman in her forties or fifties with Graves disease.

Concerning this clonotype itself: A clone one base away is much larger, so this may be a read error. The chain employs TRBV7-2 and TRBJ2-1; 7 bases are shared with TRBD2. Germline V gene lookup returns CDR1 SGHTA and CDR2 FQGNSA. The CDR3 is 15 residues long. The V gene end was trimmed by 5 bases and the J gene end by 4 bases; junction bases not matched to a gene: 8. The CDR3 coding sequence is TGTGCCAGCAGCCCGACTGCGGGAGTGTACAATGAGCAGTTCTTC. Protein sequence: CASSPTAGVYNEQFF. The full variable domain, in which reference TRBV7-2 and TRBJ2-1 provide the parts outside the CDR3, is GAGVSQSPSNKVTEKGKDVELRCDPISGHTALYWYRQSLGQGLEFLIYFQGNSAPDKSGLPSDRFSAERTGGSVSTLTIQRTQQEDSAVYLCASSPTAGVYNEQFFGPGTRLTVL.

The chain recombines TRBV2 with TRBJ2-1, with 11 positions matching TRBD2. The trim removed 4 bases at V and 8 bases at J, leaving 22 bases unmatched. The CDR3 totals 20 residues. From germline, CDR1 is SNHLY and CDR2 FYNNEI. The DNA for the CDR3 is TGTGCCAGCAGTGCCTTAGCGGGAGGGCCGGCCGGGGAGCTGTTGGATGAGCAGTTCTTC. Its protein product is CASSALAGGPAGELLDEQFF.

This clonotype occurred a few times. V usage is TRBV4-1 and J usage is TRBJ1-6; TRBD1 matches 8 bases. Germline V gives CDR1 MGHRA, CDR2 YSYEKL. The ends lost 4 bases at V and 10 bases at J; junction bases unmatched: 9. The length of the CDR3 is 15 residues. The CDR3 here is CASSPPTGEGSPLHF. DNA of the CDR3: TGCGCCAGCAGCCCACCGACAGGGGAGGGATCACCCCTCCACTTT.

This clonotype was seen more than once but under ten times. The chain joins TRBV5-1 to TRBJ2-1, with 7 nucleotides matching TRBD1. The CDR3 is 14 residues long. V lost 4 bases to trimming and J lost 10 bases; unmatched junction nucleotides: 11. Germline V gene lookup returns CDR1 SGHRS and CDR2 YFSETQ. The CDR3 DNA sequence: TGCGCCAGCAGCCCGCGACAGGGAACCCGAGAGCAGTTCTTC. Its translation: CASSPRQGTREQFF.

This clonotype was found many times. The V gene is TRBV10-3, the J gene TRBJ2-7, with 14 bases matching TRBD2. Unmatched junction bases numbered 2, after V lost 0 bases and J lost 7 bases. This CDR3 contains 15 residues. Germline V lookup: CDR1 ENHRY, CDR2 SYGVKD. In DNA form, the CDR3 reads TGTGCCATCAGTGAGTCGACTAGCGGGGGGGGTGAGCAGTACTTC. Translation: CAISESTSGGGEQYF.

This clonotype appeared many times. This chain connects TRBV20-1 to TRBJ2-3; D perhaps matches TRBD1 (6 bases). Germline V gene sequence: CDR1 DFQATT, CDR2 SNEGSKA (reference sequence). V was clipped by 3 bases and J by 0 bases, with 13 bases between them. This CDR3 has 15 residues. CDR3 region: CSASLGASSTDTQYF. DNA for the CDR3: TGCAGTGCTAGTTTGGGGGCTTCTAGCACAGATACGCAGTATTTT.

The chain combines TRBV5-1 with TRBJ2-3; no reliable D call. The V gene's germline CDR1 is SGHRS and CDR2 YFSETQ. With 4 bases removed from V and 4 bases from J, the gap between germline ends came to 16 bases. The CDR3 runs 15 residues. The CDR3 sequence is CASSPDGKGPDTQYF. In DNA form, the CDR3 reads TGCGCCAGCAGCCCGGACGGAAAAGGACCAGATACGCAGTATTTT.

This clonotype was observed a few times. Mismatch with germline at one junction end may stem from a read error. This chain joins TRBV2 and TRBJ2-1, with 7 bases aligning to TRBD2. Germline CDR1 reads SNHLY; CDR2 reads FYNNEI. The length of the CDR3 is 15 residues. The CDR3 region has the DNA TGTGCCAGCAGTGAAAGCGGGATCTCCTACAATGAACAGTTCTTC. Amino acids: CASSESGISYNEQFF.

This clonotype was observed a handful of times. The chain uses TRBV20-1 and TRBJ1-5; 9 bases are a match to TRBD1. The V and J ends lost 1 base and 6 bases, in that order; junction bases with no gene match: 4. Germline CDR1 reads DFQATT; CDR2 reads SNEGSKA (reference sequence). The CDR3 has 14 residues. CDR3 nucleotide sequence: TGCAGTGCTAGAGCCTGGACAGGGGCTCAGCCCCAGCATTTT. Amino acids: CSARAWTGAQPQHF.

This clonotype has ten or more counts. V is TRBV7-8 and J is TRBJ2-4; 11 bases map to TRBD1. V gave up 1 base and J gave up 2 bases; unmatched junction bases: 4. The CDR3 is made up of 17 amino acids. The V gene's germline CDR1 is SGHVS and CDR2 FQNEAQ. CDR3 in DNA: TGTGCCAGCAGCTTAGGGACAGGGGGCCTGCCCAAAAACATTCAGTACTTC. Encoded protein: CASSLGTGGLPKNIQYF.

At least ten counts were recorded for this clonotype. CDR3 DNA: TGCGCCAGCAGTGAGTTTGGACAGGGGCCCGGGGAGCTGTTTTTT. Amino acid sequence: CASSEFGQGPGELFF. This chain connects TRBV10-2 to TRBJ2-2, with 9 positions matching TRBD1. This CDR3 comprises 15 residues. Per germline, CDR1 WSHSY and CDR2 SAAADI. Losses at the gene ends were 1 base for V and 6 bases for J; bases not matched to a gene: 3.